Below, one T cell receptor (beta chain) is given with its context. As yet, its antigen is unknown. Germline loops: CDR1 SGHRS, CDR2 YFSETQ. This CDR3 spans 15 amino acids. With 4 bases removed from V and 0 bases from J, the gap between germline ends came to 12 bases. cDNA libraries of TCR beta carried unique molecular identifiers. Between roughly 1 and 11 million T cells gave rise to a few hundred thousand cDNA molecules. TCRdb ran MiXCR on the PCR reads and lists one entry per CDR3 protein. The sample lists some 890,000 distinct CDR3 sequences, approximately 53% seen once, with roughly 4.4% in the top ten. This specimen belongs to a study of post-analysis software for immune sequencing data. Study information: Courses of disease covered relapsing-remitting, secondary progressive and progressive-relapsing multiple sclerosis. The study's findings and limits: There were about 5 TRBV segments more frequent in patients than controls, and TRBV5-6, TRBV5-1 and TRBV20-1 were among them. Multiple sclerosis was associated with a significant reduction in normalized Chao1 diversity relative to controls. With F measure, samples from one preparation batch clustered together strongly.

The sequence derives from a girl aged 5-17 years with multiple sclerosis. The chain employs TRBV5-1 and TRBJ2-3; D might be TRBD1 (6 bases). Sequences were obtained from blood. The CDR3 coding sequence is TGCGCCAGCAGCATACAGGGCCCTAGCACAGATACGCAGTATTTT. As protein: CASSIQGPSTDTQYF.